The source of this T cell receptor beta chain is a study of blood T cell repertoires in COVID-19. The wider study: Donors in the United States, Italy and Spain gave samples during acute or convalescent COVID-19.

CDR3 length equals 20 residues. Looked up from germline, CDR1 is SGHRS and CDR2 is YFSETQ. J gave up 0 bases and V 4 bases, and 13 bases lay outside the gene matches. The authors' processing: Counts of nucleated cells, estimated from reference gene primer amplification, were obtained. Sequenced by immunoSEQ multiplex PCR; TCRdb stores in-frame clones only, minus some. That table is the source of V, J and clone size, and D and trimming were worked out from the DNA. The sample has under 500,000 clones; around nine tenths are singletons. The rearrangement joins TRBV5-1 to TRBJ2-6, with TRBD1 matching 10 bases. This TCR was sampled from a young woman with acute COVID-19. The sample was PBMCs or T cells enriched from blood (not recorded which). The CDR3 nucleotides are TGCGCCAGCAGCCACGGGACAGGGGACCCCCTTTACTCTGGGGCCAACGTCCTGACTTTC. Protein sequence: CASSHGTGDPLYSGANVLTF.